Shown below are 9 T cell receptor beta chains from a single sample sequenced in a study of T cell responses to AZD1222 COVID-19 vaccine. The data were produced by immunoSEQ multiplex PCR, yet TCRdb's version contains in-frame clones alone and is incomplete. In the table there are about 110,000 clones, 89% of which are singletons. Source: peripheral blood, taken on day 0 of AZD1222 vaccination. The receptor source for this set is an adult in good health.

The CDR3 spells CASSQAVAAAKGVNEQFF. DNA for the CDR3: TGCGCCAGCAGCCAAGCCGTGGCAGCGGCAAAGGGTGTCAATGAGCAGTTCTTC. The rearrangement links TRBV4-3 to TRBJ2-1, with D possibly matching TRBD2 (5 bases). This CDR3 has 18 residues. Deletions cut 1 base from V and 6 bases from J, with 22 bases between. From germline, CDR1 is LGHNA and CDR2 YSLEER.

This clone was recorded only once. This chain joins TRBV7-8 and TRBJ1-5, with D unclear. This CDR3 has 13 amino acids. Germline assignment: CDR1 SGHVS and CDR2 FQNEAQ. V was pared by 2 bases and J by 4 bases, with 6 bases between. The CDR3 sequence: CASSLNENQPQHF. In nucleotides, the CDR3 is TGTGCCAGCAGCTTAAACGAAAATCAGCCCCAGCATTTT.

The V gene is TRBV19, the J gene TRBJ2-7; a possible D gene is TRBD2 (6 bases). CDR1 and CDR2 (germline): LNHDA, SQIVND (reference sequence). CDR3 size: 14 residues. V lost 6 bases and J 3 bases, leaving 15 bases between the germline ends. This CDR3 reads CASSKGLFYYEQYF. As DNA, the CDR3 is TGTGCCAGTAGCAAGGGACTCTTTTACTACGAGCAGTACTTC.

The gene calls are TRBV7-2 and TRBJ2-3, with a weak D call TRBD1 (5 bases). In germline, CDR1 is SGHTA, CDR2 FQGNSA. The CDR3 covers 16 residues. The V end was cut by 1 base, the J end by 2 bases, with 13 bases between. The CDR3 reads CASSLVGQLSTDTQYF. The CDR3 DNA follows: TGTGCCAGCAGCTTAGTAGGACAACTATCCACAGATACGCAGTATTTT.

The chain has TRBV11-2 and TRBJ2-1; no firm D call. The CDR3 consists of 12 residues. Between the trimmed V and J ends, which lost 3 bases and 6 bases, there was a span of 6 bases. CDR1 SGHAT and CDR2 FQNNGV come from the germline V gene. The CDR3: CASSFPRNEQFF. The CDR3 DNA is TGTGCCAGCAGCTTCCCTCGCAATGAGCAGTTCTTC.

This chain connects TRBV18 to TRBJ1-1; the D is unclear. Trimming left V 1 base short and J 1 base short, with 7 bases between. This CDR3 has 14 amino acids. Germline-derived CDR1 and CDR2 are KGHSH and LQKENI. The CDR3 sequence: CASSPRSRNTEAFF. CDR3 DNA sequence: TGTGCCAGCTCACCACGGAGCAGGAACACTGAAGCTTTCTTT.

The V gene is TRBV7-9, the J gene TRBJ1-5; perhaps TRBD1 as D (6 bases). V lost 1 base, J lost 1 base, and 14 bases lay in between. The CDR3 contains 17 residues. Germline V gene sequence: CDR1 SEHNR, CDR2 FQNEAQ (reference sequence). CDR3 nucleotides: TGTGCCAGCAGCTTAGTCAGGGACAATTGGAGCAATCAGCCCCAGCATTTT. Protein sequence: CASSLVRDNWSNQPQHF.

Comment on this clone: An end of the junction differs from the germline gene, which may be a read error. The rearrangement links TRBV27 to TRBJ2-3, with 10 bases fitting TRBD2. Germline CDR1 is MNHEY and CDR2 is SMNVEV (reference sequence). The CDR3 is 11 amino acids. CDR3 amino acids: CARKAVVAGGF. DNA of the CDR3: TGTGCCAGGAAGGCTGTGGTAGCGGGAGGTTTT.

The V and J genes are TRBV29-1 and TRBJ1-1, with 8 positions matching TRBD1. Germline V lookup: CDR1 SQVTM, CDR2 ANQGSEA. The CDR3 is 14 amino acids. J was trimmed by 1 base and V by 7 bases; bases with no gene match: 8. Here the CDR3 DNA reads TGCAGCGCGCAGGGGGCCGCCGGGAACACTGAAGCTTTCTTT. This gives the protein CSAQGAAGNTEAFF.